Listed below are T cell receptor beta chains from one sample, sequenced in a study of early T cells in non-severe SARS-CoV-2 infection. TCRdb redid the calling of the 5' RACE reads with MiXCR, one entry per CDR3 protein. Among around 99,000 distinct CDR3 sequences listed, 11% were seen once. The sample taken for sequencing was whole blood. Receptors were obtained from an adult who was a healthcare worker with PCR-confirmed SARS-CoV-2 infection or an uninfected control (not recorded which). The conserved cysteine and the conserved F or W are not part of the CDR3 here. Each record gives: clone size, D gene, V gene, J gene, CDR3 protein. D genes are given only for firm matches. The size entry is marked missing in some rows and otherwise reads once, few, many or a size class.

many	TRBD2	TRBV12-3/TRBV12-4	TRBJ2-7	ASSDSGRQPYEQY
many	TRBD2	TRBV10-2	TRBJ2-7	ASAPGAGWSDEQY
many	.	TRBV28	TRBJ1-2	ASSLGPGANYGYT
many	.	TRBV7-9	TRBJ2-1	ASSPLAEYSYNEQF
many	TRBD2	TRBV20-1	TRBJ2-1	SARLADNEQF
.	.	TRBV20-1	TRBJ2-7	SASPTSYEQY
.	.	TRBV28	TRBJ1-2	ASSLYPAGYT
.	.	TRBV20-1	TRBJ2-7	SALVAQAGSYEQY
few	.	TRBV28	TRBJ2-7	ASSSPMDEQY
few	.	TRBV7-8	TRBJ2-7	ASSYEQGREALYEQY
few	.	TRBV5-1	TRBJ2-6	ASSLALSGANVLT
few	.	TRBV12-3/TRBV12-4	TRBJ1-1	ASSSPSGTLNTEAF
.	TRBD2	TRBV28	TRBJ2-1	ASSLSPQLAGQF
.	.	TRBV18	TRBJ1-5	ASSSDYSNQPQH
.	.	TRBV6-5	TRBJ1-2	ASRGDGNYGYT
few	.	TRBV20-1	TRBJ1-1	SASERLINTEAF
many	TRBD2	TRBV3-1	TRBJ2-7	ASSQLAGSYEQY
few	.	TRBV20-1	TRBJ2-1	SADGQPSSYNEQF
few	.	TRBV24-1	TRBJ2-2	ATSNRLGTGELF
few	.	TRBV11-2	TRBJ1-1	ASSSVQGPEAF
.	TRBD2	TRBV28	TRBJ2-2	ASVGGRVTGELF
.	.	TRBV12-3/TRBV12-4	TRBJ1-2	ASSPPSGGFGYT
many	.	TRBV7-8	TRBJ2-6	ASSLVFHREETGANVLT
.	.	TRBV27	TRBJ2-3	ASSFWGTTDTQY
.	.	TRBV7-9	TRBJ2-3	ASSRTRTYTDTQY
many	TRBD1	TRBV12-3/TRBV12-4	TRBJ1-5	ASKAGQDHQPQH
many	TRBD1	TRBV6-2/TRBV6-3	TRBJ2-7	ASSYETGLYEQY
few	.	TRBV6-6	TRBJ2-3	ASAGPSTDTQY
few	TRBD1	TRBV30	TRBJ1-3	AWTWTGNSGNTIY
many	.	TRBV5-5	TRBJ1-5	ASSWTVRDQPQH
many	.	TRBV18	TRBJ2-1	ASSPRTNEQF
few	.	TRBV10-2	TRBJ2-7	ASSELSAYEQY
.	.	TRBV7-9	TRBJ1-2	VSSTNTDSTGHYGYT
few	.	TRBV12-3/TRBV12-4	TRBJ2-1	ASNYGGTASDEQF
once	.	TRBV3-1	TRBJ2-2	ASTEGPGELF
few	TRBD1	TRBV20-1	TRBJ1-6	SARGAGGSPLH
many	.	TRBV15	TRBJ1-5	ATSRGGGYQPQH
.	.	TRBV30	TRBJ1-1	AWSVTQNTEAF
few	TRBD1	TRBV18	TRBJ2-3	ASSATLGQGPPTQY
many	.	TRBV28	TRBJ2-7	ASSSKNSPAY
many	TRBD2	TRBV27	TRBJ2-5	ASSSLATEETQY
few	.	TRBV20-1	TRBJ1-1	SARLGGSYTEAF
many	.	TRBV5-1	TRBJ2-7	ASSDGGAEPQY
.	TRBD2	TRBV30	TRBJ2-1	AWTLRRGLAGYKEQF
few	.	TRBV6-6	TRBJ2-7	ASMAGRGGEQY
.	TRBD2	TRBV20-1	TRBJ2-3	SANPGGVGPDTQY
.	TRBD2	TRBV20-1	TRBJ2-3	SAQMGAGGYSDTQY
many	.	TRBV7-2	TRBJ2-2	ASSTYTGTLTGELF
few	.	TRBV20-1	TRBJ1-1	SANGHGGRALEAF
.	TRBD1	TRBV4-2	TRBJ2-2	ASSQELAGGITGELF
.	.	TRBV6-5	TRBJ2-3	ASSYSVHRGASDTQY
many	.	TRBV4-1	TRBJ1-3	ASSQAQGFGSGNTIY
few	.	TRBV6-5	TRBJ2-4	ASKVGAPNKNIQY
few	TRBD1	TRBV29-1	TRBJ1-1	SAGTGASEAF
.	.	TRBV10-3	TRBJ2-1	AISIQGNEQF
.	.	TRBV29-1	TRBJ2-1	SVWSGDSYNEQF